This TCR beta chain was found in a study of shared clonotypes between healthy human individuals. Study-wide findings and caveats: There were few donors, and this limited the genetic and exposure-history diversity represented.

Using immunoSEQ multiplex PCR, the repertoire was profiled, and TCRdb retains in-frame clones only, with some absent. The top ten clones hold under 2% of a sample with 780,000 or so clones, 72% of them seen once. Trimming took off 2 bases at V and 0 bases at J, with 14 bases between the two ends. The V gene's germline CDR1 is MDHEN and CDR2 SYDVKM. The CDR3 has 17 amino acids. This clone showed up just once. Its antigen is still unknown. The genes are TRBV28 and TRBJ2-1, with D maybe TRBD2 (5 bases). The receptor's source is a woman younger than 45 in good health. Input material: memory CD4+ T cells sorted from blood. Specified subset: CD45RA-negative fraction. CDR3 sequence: CASSLGWTFYSYNEQFF. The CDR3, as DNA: TGTGCCAGCAGTTTAGGCTGGACTTTCTACTCCTACAATGAGCAGTTCTTC.